The 19 T cell receptor beta chains below come from one sample, sequenced in a study of shared clonotypes between healthy human individuals. Generated by immunoSEQ multiplex PCR, the TCRdb table keeps only in-frame clones and is missing some. The data show roughly 2 million clones, with 95% seen just once and about 0.13% held by the top ten. Material: naive CD4+ T cells sorted from blood. Subset defined: CD45RA+ positively selected. The source is a man aged 18 to 30 in good health.

In this sample, this clone turned up once. The gene calls are TRBV7-6 and TRBJ2-6; a weak D match, TRBD1 (5 bases). The CDR3 is 17 residues long. Trimming stripped 5 bases from V and 0 bases from J, with 14 bases between. Germline V gives CDR1 SGHVS, CDR2 FNYEAQ. The CDR3 loop is CASSPGSHHSGANVLTF. CDR3 in DNA: TGTGCCAGCAGCCCAGGGTCCCACCACTCTGGGGCCAACGTCCTGACTTTC. Looking up the rest from reference TRBV7-6 and TRBJ2-6 gives the full variable domain: GAGVSQSPRYKVTKRGQDVALRCDPISGHVSLYWYRQALGQGPEFLTYFNYEAQQDKSGLPNDRFSAERPEGSISTLTIQRTEQRDSAMYRCASSPGSHHSGANVLTFGAGSRLTVL.

This clone has just one count. V gene TRBV6-5 combines with J gene TRBJ2-3, with a weak D call TRBD2 (5 bases). The V and J ends lost 8 bases and 4 bases respectively, with 13 bases between them. The germline CDR1 and CDR2 sequences are MNHEY and SVGAGI. This CDR3 spans 13 amino acids. The CDR3 sequence is CASRSGNSDTQYF. In DNA form, the CDR3 reads TGTGCCAGCCGTTCGGGAAATTCAGATACGCAGTATTTT.

The table lists this clone with a count of one. This sequence joins TRBV10-2 and TRBJ2-2; D might be TRBD1 (6 bases). There are 16 residues in the CDR3. Germline-derived CDR1 and CDR2 are WSHSY and SAAADI. V gave up 2 bases and J gave up 6 bases, with 16 bases separating them. In nucleotides, the CDR3 is TGCGCCAGCAGTGAGCGAACAGGGTCCGGGGCCGGGGAGCTGTTTTTT. Translation gives CASSERTGSGAGELFF.

On this clone itself: The same CDR3 also results from other DNA sequences found in this sample. V usage is TRBV5-1 and J usage is TRBJ1-6, with D perhaps matching TRBD1 (5 bases). Per germline, CDR1 SGHRS and CDR2 YFSETQ. The CDR3 runs to 14 residues. V shed 0 bases and J shed 7 bases, with 8 bases lying between them. DNA for the CDR3: TGCGCCAGCAGCTTGGTAGGGGAGAATTCACCCCTCCACTTT. This gives the protein CASSLVGENSPLHF.

This clone was found once. The CDR3 coding sequence is TGTGCCAGCAGCCTCCCGGGACTAGCGGGAGGAGCGAATGAGCAGTTCTTC. Protein sequence: CASSLPGLAGGANEQFF. This chain connects TRBV7-9 to TRBJ2-1; 15 bases map to TRBD2. The CDR3 spans 17 residues. Trimming took 5 bases from V and 7 from J; bases not matched to a gene: 9. Germline loops: CDR1 SEHNR, CDR2 FQNEAQ (reference sequence).

The chain employs TRBV5-4 and TRBJ2-7; tentatively, D is TRBD2 (5 bases). Germline loops: CDR1 SGHNT, CDR2 YYREEE (reference sequence). Trimming removed 1 base at V and 7 bases at J, with 18 bases between. CDR3 length: 15 residues. The CDR3 spells CASSLSGAALGEQYF. Written as DNA, the CDR3 is TGTGCCAGCAGCTTGTCAGGAGCGGCTCTGGGAGAGCAGTACTTC.

The sample holds one count of this clone. This specimen includes other DNA sequences encoding the same CDR3. The rearrangement links TRBV6-5 to TRBJ2-2; D unresolved. The CDR3 consists of 12 residues. Trimming pared 4 bases from V and 3 bases from J, leaving 3 bases between. Germline lookup yields CDR1 MNHEY and CDR2 SVGAGI. The CDR3 region has the DNA TGTGCCAGCAGTTCCGACACCGGGGAGCTGTTTTTT. Residues: CASSSDTGELFF.

This chain joins TRBV18 and TRBJ1-1; the match to TRBD1 covers 9 bases. Trimming at V came to 1 base and at J to 7 bases, leaving 7 bases not matched to a gene. Germline V gene lookup returns CDR1 KGHSH and CDR2 LQKENI. CDR3 length: 15 residues. CDR3 in amino acids: CASSPQGQGVGEAFF. In nucleotides, the CDR3 is TGTGCCAGCTCACCACAGGGACAGGGTGTGGGTGAAGCTTTCTTT.

In its sample, this clone was seen once. The rearrangement uses TRBV2 and TRBJ1-2; D remains unclear. Trimming left V 1 base short and J 8 bases short, with 5 bases between. The CDR3 runs 11 residues. CDR1 is SNHLY, CDR2 FYNNEI, per germline. The DNA for the CDR3 is TGTGCCAGCAGTGAAGGGCTAGGCTACACCTTC. Amino acids: CASSEGLGYTF.

The gene calls are TRBV10-1 and TRBJ1-4; no firm D call. Per the germline V gene, CDR1 is WNHNN and CDR2 is SYGVQD (reference sequence). The CDR3 contains 12 residues. Deletions cut 3 bases from V and 7 bases from J, with 6 bases between. CDR3 sequence reads: CASSDPGEKLFF. CDR3 nucleotide sequence: TGCGCCAGCAGTGACCCGGGTGAAAAACTGTTTTTT.

As DNA, the CDR3 is TGTGCCAGCAGTCCCTTCGGTAGCACAGATACGCAGTATTTT. Its protein product is CASSPFGSTDTQYF. This chain uses TRBV27 with TRBJ2-3; D call uncertain. The germline CDR1 and CDR2 sequences are MNHEY and SMNVEV (reference sequence). CDR3 length: 14 amino acids. The V end lost 5 bases, the J end lost 0 bases, and 9 bases lay between the germline ends.

This clone was picked up one time. The chain couples TRBV5-1 to TRBJ2-7; tentatively, D is TRBD1 (6 bases). This CDR3 region has 14 residues. Germline V gene data show CDR1 as SGHRS and CDR2 as YFSETQ. Trimming took off 5 bases at V and 2 bases at J, with 14 bases between the two ends. The CDR3: CASSSDSGAYEQYF. Here the CDR3 DNA reads TGCGCCAGCAGTTCGGACAGCGGAGCCTACGAGCAGTACTTC. Combining the CDR3 with reference TRBV5-1 and TRBJ2-7 gives the whole variable domain KAGVTQTPRYLIKTRGQQVTLSCSPISGHRSVSWYQQTPGQGLQFLFEYFSETQRNKGNFPGRFSGRQFSNSRSEMNVSTLELGDSALYLCASSSDSGAYEQYFGPGTRLTVT.

The chain recombines TRBV18 with TRBJ2-3; 7 nucleotides line up with TRBD1. This CDR3 region has 15 residues. After removal of 4 bases from V and 2 bases from J, the junction contained 6 bases not matched to a gene. CDR1 and CDR2 from the germline V gene are KGHSH and LQKENI. DNA of the CDR3: TGTGCCAGCTCACAAAGACAGGGTCCCACAGATACGCAGTATTTT. This sequence encodes CASSQRQGPTDTQYF.

The chain uses TRBV19 and TRBJ1-5; 9 nucleotides line up with TRBD1. The V gene's germline CDR1 is LNHDA and CDR2 SQIVND (reference sequence). Unmatched junction bases numbered 5, after V lost 7 bases and J lost 1 base. This CDR3 comprises 15 residues. The CDR3 DNA reads as TGTGCCAGTAACCCGACAGGGGGAAGCAATCAGCCCCAGCATTTT. Amino acid sequence: CASNPTGGSNQPQHF.

The V and J genes are TRBV6-1 and TRBJ2-7; D may be TRBD1 or TRBD2 (5 bases each). Trimming took 7 bases from V and 7 from J, leaving 17 bases between them. This CDR3 has 13 residues. The germline V gene has CDR1 MNHNS and CDR2 SASEGT. Here the CDR3 reads CASTPQKGPEQYF. The CDR3 region has the DNA TGTGCCAGCACTCCCCAAAAGGGACCAGAGCAGTACTTC.

J is TRBJ2-7 and V is TRBV11-3; a possible D gene is TRBD1 (5 bases). Germline V gene sequence: CDR1 SGHNT, CDR2 YENEEA. The ends were cut back, 5 bases at V and 0 bases at J, with 11 bases in the middle. This CDR3 region has 14 residues. CDR3 sequence (DNA): TGTGCCAGCAGCCCGCGACAGAGCTCCTACGAGCAGTACTTC. Encoded protein: CASSPRQSSYEQYF.

J is TRBJ1-1 and V is TRBV10-2; a weak D match, TRBD1 (5 bases). The germline gives CDR1 WSHSY, CDR2 SAAADI. This CDR3 spans 16 amino acids. Trimming removed 7 bases at V and 7 bases at J, with 25 bases between. The CDR3: CASKWDGLPPPGEAFF. CDR3 nucleotide sequence: TGCGCCAGCAAGTGGGACGGCCTTCCCCCGCCGGGTGAAGCTTTCTTT.

The V call is TRBV28, the J call TRBJ1-2, with no clear D. This CDR3 has 11 amino acids. V lost 6 bases and J lost 8, with 10 bases in between. Germline V gene lookup returns CDR1 MDHEN and CDR2 SYDVKM. The chain's CDR3 is CASSQPSGYTF. In nucleotides, the CDR3 is TGTGCCAGCAGCCAACCCTCCGGCTACACCTTC.

CDR3 sequence: CAWSRIVAGSGDEQFF. The CDR3 nucleotides read TGTGCCTGGAGCCGGATAGTGGCGGGAAGCGGCGATGAGCAGTTCTTC. The V gene is TRBV30, the J gene TRBJ2-1, with a possible D match to TRBD2 (6 bases). Germline V gene lookup returns CDR1 GTSNPN and CDR2 SVGIG (reference sequence). Trimming cost V 3 bases and J 8 bases, with 23 bases left between them. This CDR3 comprises 16 residues.